One sample yielded the 25 T cell receptor beta chains listed below, sequenced in a study of control samples from healthy donors and cancer patients. Generated by immunoSEQ multiplex PCR, the TCRdb table keeps only in-frame clones and is missing some. The data contain hundreds of thousands of clones, about 93% of them singletons. The sample was PBMCs. These receptors were obtained from a man aged 35 to 55 with head and neck cancer.

The rearrangement links TRBV6-4 to TRBJ1-2, with D perhaps matching TRBD1 (5 bases). V lost 2 bases and J lost 8, with 21 bases in between. Germline-derived CDR1 and CDR2 are MRHNA and SNTAGT. The length of the CDR3 is 16 residues. DNA of the CDR3: TGTGCCAGCAGTGACGTGTTCGGGGGGATTCGGTCGGGCTACACCTTC. It specifies CASSDVFGGIRSGYTF.

V gene TRBV11-1 combines with J gene TRBJ2-2; tentatively, D is TRBD2 (5 bases). Germline values: CDR1 SGHAT, CDR2 FQDESV (reference sequence). The CDR3 covers 14 residues. With 3 bases removed from V and 6 bases from J, the gap between germline ends came to 11 bases. CDR3 sequence: CASSFEGVAGELFF. The CDR3 nucleotides are TGTGCCAGCAGCTTCGAGGGAGTCGCCGGGGAGCTGTTTTTT.

The chain is built from TRBV28 and TRBJ2-7; 9 positions match TRBD1. The V segment lost 3 bases and the J segment 4 bases; nucleotides outside the gene matches: 7. Germline-derived CDR1 and CDR2 are MDHEN and SYDVKM. This CDR3 contains 15 residues. The CDR3 DNA reads as TGTGCCAGCAGTTTTATACAGGGGGCGCATTACGAGCAGTACTTC. It codes for CASSFIQGAHYEQYF.

The CDR3 reads CASSDGFNTGELFF. For the CDR3, the DNA is TGTGCCAGCAGTGACGGCTTTAACACCGGGGAGCTGTTTTTT. The gene calls are TRBV6-4 and TRBJ2-2; D uncertain. CDR1 is MRHNA, CDR2 SNTAGT, per germline. The germline V and J ends were trimmed by 2 bases and 2 bases, with 6 bases remaining between them. The CDR3 runs to 14 residues.

This rearrangement joins TRBV4-1 to TRBJ1-2; a possible D gene is TRBD1 (5 bases). The CDR3 is 15 amino acids. Trimming left V 1 base short and J 4 bases short, with 13 bases between. Germline V CDR1 and CDR2: MGHRA, YSYEKL. The CDR3 DNA reads TGCGCCAGCAGCCAAGTGGGGGGATTGGTCTATGGCTACACCTTC. This sequence encodes CASSQVGGLVYGYTF.

This rearrangement joins TRBV6-5 to TRBJ2-5; D is uncertain. Trimming left V 0 bases short and J 0 bases short, with 8 bases between. The CDR3 is 15 residues long. Germline V gene lookup returns CDR1 MNHEY and CDR2 SVGAGI. The CDR3 nucleotides are TGTGCCAGCAGTTACTCTCGCGGACACCAAGAGACCCAGTACTTC. This translates into CASSYSRGHQETQYF.

This chain uses TRBV30 with TRBJ1-5, with D maybe TRBD1 (6 bases). The CDR3 covers 13 residues. The germline V and J ends were trimmed by 2 bases and 6 bases, with 11 bases remaining between them. CDR1 and CDR2 (germline): GTSNPN, SVGIG (reference sequence). CDR3 region: CAWSPKGGQPQHF. In DNA form, the CDR3 reads TGTGCCTGGAGTCCCAAAGGGGGTCAGCCCCAGCATTTT.

This chain connects TRBV24-1 to TRBJ2-3; TRBD1 might be the D (5 bases). From germline, CDR1 is KGHDR and CDR2 SFDVKD. Trimming removed 3 bases from V and 7 bases from J, with 7 bases in between. The CDR3 extends over 12 amino acids. This CDR3 reads CATSDTGYTQYF. The CDR3 DNA reads TGTGCCACCAGTGATACAGGTTATACGCAGTATTTT.

This rearrangement joins TRBV3-1 (or the pseudogene TRBV3-2) to TRBJ1-1; D is uncertain. This CDR3 is 13 amino acids long. V was trimmed by 3 bases and J by 12 bases, leaving 17 bases between them. In germline, CDR1 is LGHDT, CDR2 YNNKEL (reference sequence). In DNA form, the CDR3 reads TGTGCCAGCAGCCAGCCCGGGATCTTGATGACTTTCTTT. This encodes CASSQPGILMTFF.

The chain is built from TRBV3-1 (or the pseudogene TRBV3-2) and TRBJ2-3, with 7 bases matching TRBD2. Germline assignment: CDR1 LGHDT and CDR2 YNNKEL (reference sequence). The V gene end was trimmed by 5 bases and the J gene end by 1 base; junction bases not matched to a gene: 9. The CDR3 contains 16 residues. The CDR3 DNA follows: TGTGCCAGCAGCGCTCGACGGGCGGGGGGCACAGATACGCAGTATTTT. Translation gives CASSARRAGGTDTQYF.

V is TRBV7-2 and J is TRBJ1-1; a weak D match, TRBD1 (6 bases). CDR1 SGHTA and CDR2 FQGNSA come from the germline V gene. The CDR3 is made up of 18 amino acids. V was clipped by 3 bases and J by 0 bases, with 20 bases between them. The CDR3 nucleotides are TGTGCCAGCAGCTTCCACGACGGGGGGCGCGTACTGAACACTGAAGCTTTCTTT. Amino acids: CASSFHDGGRVLNTEAFF. Complete variable domain (other parts from reference TRBV7-2 and TRBJ1-1): GAGVSQSPSNKVTEKGKDVELRCDPISGHTALYWYRQSLGQGLEFLIYFQGNSAPDKSGLPSDRFSAERTGGSVSTLTIQRTQQEDSAVYLCASSFHDGGRVLNTEAFFGQGTRLTVV.

This CDR3 reads CASSWGGLGDTQYF. CDR3 nucleotide sequence: TGTGCCAGCAGCTGGGGGGGCCTGGGAGATACGCAGTATTTT. The rearrangement links TRBV7-8 to TRBJ2-3, with D maybe TRBD2 (7 bases). Germline V gene lookup returns CDR1 SGHVS and CDR2 FQNEAQ. The CDR3 sequence is 14 residues long. Trimming stripped 4 bases from V and 5 bases from J, with 13 bases between.

This chain links TRBV2 with TRBJ2-3, with 11 bases matching TRBD2. After removal of 7 bases from V and 3 bases from J, the junction contained 6 bases not matched to a gene. This CDR3 has 15 amino acids. Germline values: CDR1 SNHLY, CDR2 FYNNEI. The chain's CDR3 is CASNQLAGVTDTQYF. The CDR3 DNA sequence: TGTGCCAGCAATCAACTAGCGGGAGTAACAGATACGCAGTATTTT.

The V gene is TRBV7-9, the J gene TRBJ2-1; 7 nucleotides line up with TRBD2. V was pared by 5 bases and J by 6 bases, with 7 bases of the junction left unmatched. The CDR3 covers 14 residues. Germline assignment: CDR1 SEHNR and CDR2 FQNEAQ (reference sequence). CDR3 region: CASSQAGLTNEQFF. The CDR3 DNA follows: TGTGCCAGCAGCCAAGCGGGGCTCACCAATGAGCAGTTCTTC.

The chain employs TRBV4-2 and TRBJ2-7; D is tentatively TRBD1 or TRBD2 (5 bases each). Trimming removed 1 base at V and 1 base at J, with 14 bases between. Germline V gene lookup returns CDR1 LGHNA and CDR2 YNFKEQ. The CDR3 loop spans 16 amino acids. This CDR3 reads CASSQGVGDGSYEQYF. CDR3 nucleotide sequence: TGTGCCAGCAGCCAAGGAGTAGGGGACGGGTCCTACGAGCAGTACTTC.

The rearrangement links TRBV25-1 to TRBJ1-2, with 7 bases lining up with TRBD1. The junction had 14 bases not matched to a gene; V was cut back by 4 bases and J by 6 bases. This CDR3 has 16 residues. CDR1 is MGHDK, CDR2 SYGVNS, per germline. CDR3 amino acids: CASSVVGQGEKDGYTF. The CDR3 coding sequence is TGTGCCAGCAGTGTAGTGGGGCAGGGGGAAAAGGATGGCTACACCTTC.

This clone was observed a handful of times. The CDR3 reads CASSFTASGANVLTF. CDR3 coding DNA: TGTGCCAGCAGCTTTACAGCCTCTGGGGCCAACGTCCTGACTTTC. The chain links TRBV7-6 to TRBJ2-6, with D hard to call. V gave up 3 bases and J gave up 0 bases, with 6 bases separating them. Germline assignment: CDR1 SGHVS and CDR2 FNYEAQ. CDR3 length: 15 amino acids. Full variable domain (remainder filled in from reference TRBV7-6 and TRBJ2-6): GAGVSQSPRYKVTKRGQDVALRCDPISGHVSLYWYRQALGQGPEFLTYFNYEAQQDKSGLPNDRFSAERPEGSISTLTIQRTEQRDSAMYRCASSFTASGANVLTFGAGSRLTVL.

This clone appeared a single time. The V gene is TRBV4-3, the J gene TRBJ2-7; D remains unclear. Germline lookup yields CDR1 LGHNA and CDR2 YSLEER. The V gene lost 2 bases and the J gene lost 3 bases, with 14 bases spanning the gap. The CDR3 loop spans 15 amino acids. CDR3: CASSQHQEGLYEQYF. The DNA for the CDR3 is TGCGCCAGCAGCCAACACCAGGAAGGCCTCTACGAGCAGTACTTC.

V is TRBV27 and J is TRBJ1-1, with TRBD1 matching 7 bases. The trim removed 6 bases at V and 4 bases at J, leaving 8 bases unmatched. Germline V gives CDR1 MNHEY, CDR2 SMNVEV (reference sequence). The CDR3 contains 14 residues. The CDR3 loop is CASSHLTGSTEAFF. For the CDR3, the DNA is TGTGCCAGCAGCCATCTGACAGGGAGCACTGAAGCTTTCTTT.

V is TRBV25-1 and J is TRBJ1-2; the match to TRBD1 covers 8 bases. V lost 4 bases to trimming and J lost 3 bases; unmatched junction nucleotides: 10. This CDR3 spans 16 amino acids. Germline CDR1 and CDR2: MGHDK and SYGVNS. CDR3 DNA sequence: TGTGCCAGCAGTGCTTGGACAGGGAGACTCTACTATGGCTACACCTTC. Translation: CASSAWTGRLYYGYTF.

The chain couples TRBV3-1 (or the pseudogene TRBV3-2) to TRBJ2-1; D is unclear. CDR1 is LGHDT, CDR2 YNNKEL, per germline (reference sequence). The CDR3 covers 13 residues. V was clipped by 5 bases and J by 3 bases, with 8 bases between them. The CDR3 sequence is CASSSGLYNEQFF. The CDR3 DNA is TGTGCCAGCAGCTCCGGTCTCTACAATGAGCAGTTCTTC.

This chain links TRBV14 with TRBJ1-1, with D hard to call. V lost 1 base and J 4 bases, leaving 16 bases between the germline ends. Germline V gene sequence: CDR1 SGHDN, CDR2 FVKESK. CDR3 size: 16 residues. CDR3: CASSQAKGWKRTEAFF. CDR3 nucleotides: TGTGCCAGCAGCCAAGCGAAAGGTTGGAAGCGCACTGAAGCTTTCTTT.

The gene calls are TRBV9 and TRBJ2-7; 7 positions match TRBD1. V shed 4 bases, J shed 0 bases, and the junction held 4 bases outside the gene matches. The CDR3 extends over 14 amino acids. Per germline, CDR1 SGDLS and CDR2 YYNGEE. The chain's CDR3 is CASSPRTGSYEQYF. Written as DNA, the CDR3 is TGTGCCAGCAGCCCTCGGACAGGCTCCTACGAGCAGTACTTC.

V gene TRBV3-1 (or the pseudogene TRBV3-2) combines with J gene TRBJ1-4; possibly TRBD1 for D (5 bases). V was clipped by 6 bases and J by 7 bases, with 15 bases between them. This CDR3 has 14 residues. CDR1 and CDR2 from the germline V gene are LGHDT and YNNKEL (reference sequence). The CDR3 here is CASSRGPGGEKLFF. CDR3 DNA sequence: TGTGCCAGCAGTCGCGGGCCGGGGGGTGAAAAACTGTTTTTT.

This chain uses TRBV5-6 with TRBJ2-3; D uncertain. Trimming left V 1 base short and J 7 bases short, with 13 bases between. CDR3 length: 14 residues. Germline V gene data show CDR1 as SGHDT and CDR2 as YYEEEE. The CDR3 is CASSLLPEANTQYF. CDR3 DNA: TGTGCCAGCAGCTTGTTGCCGGAAGCAAATACGCAGTATTTT.